The clone carrying this T cell receptor beta chain has a single count. What it binds is not known. Germline loops: CDR1 SGHAT, CDR2 FQNNGV. This CDR3 spans 14 amino acids. Trimming pared 3 bases from V and 4 bases from J, leaving 13 bases between. These data come from a study of T cell responses to AZD1222 COVID-19 vaccine. Study-level points and caveats: Only five to seven individuals given AZD1222 were seropositive at baseline. In the spike-specific TCR repertoire, nearly half reportedly target unmutated variant regions. Sampled repertoires all dated from after the peak T cell response.

Repertoires were generated with immunoSEQ multiplex PCR, while TCRdb's copy carries only in-frame clones and drops some. The sample lists 55,000 to 90,000 clones, around four fifths occurring once. The J gene is TRBJ2-7, the V gene TRBV11-2, with a possible D match to TRBD1 (6 bases). The sample in question was peripheral blood, obtained on day 0 of AZD1222 vaccination. The sequence was obtained from an adult in good health. DNA of the CDR3: TGTGCCAGCAGCTTCGATACAGGGTTTTACGAGCAGTACTTC. It specifies CASSFDTGFYEQYF.